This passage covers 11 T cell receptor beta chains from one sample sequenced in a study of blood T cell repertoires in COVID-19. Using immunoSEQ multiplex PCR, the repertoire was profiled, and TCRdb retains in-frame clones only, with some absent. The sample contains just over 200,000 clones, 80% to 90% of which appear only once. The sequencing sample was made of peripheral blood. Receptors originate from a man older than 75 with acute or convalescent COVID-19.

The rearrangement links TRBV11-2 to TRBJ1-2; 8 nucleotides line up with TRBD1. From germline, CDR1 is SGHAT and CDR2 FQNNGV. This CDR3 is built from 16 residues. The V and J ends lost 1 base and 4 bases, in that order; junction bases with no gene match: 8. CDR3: CASSLGLTGVGYGYTF. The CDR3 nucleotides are TGTGCCAGCAGCTTAGGACTGACAGGGGTAGGCTATGGCTACACCTTC.

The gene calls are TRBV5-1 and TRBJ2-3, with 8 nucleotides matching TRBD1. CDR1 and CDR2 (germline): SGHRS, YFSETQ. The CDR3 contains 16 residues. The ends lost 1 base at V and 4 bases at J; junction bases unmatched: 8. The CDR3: CASSLSTGARADTQYF. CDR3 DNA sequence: TGCGCCAGCAGCTTGTCGACAGGGGCTAGGGCAGATACGCAGTATTTT.

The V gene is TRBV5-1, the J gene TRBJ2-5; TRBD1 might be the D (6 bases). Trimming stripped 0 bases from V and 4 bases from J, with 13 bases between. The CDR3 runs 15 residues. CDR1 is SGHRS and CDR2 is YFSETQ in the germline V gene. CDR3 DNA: TGCGCCAGCAGCTTGGCAGGGGCTTCCGTAGAGACCCAGTACTTC. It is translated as CASSLAGASVETQYF.

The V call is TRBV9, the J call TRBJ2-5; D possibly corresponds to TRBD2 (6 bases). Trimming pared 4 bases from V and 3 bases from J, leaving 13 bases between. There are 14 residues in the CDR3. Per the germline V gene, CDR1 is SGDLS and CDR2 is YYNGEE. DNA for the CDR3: TGTGCCAGCAGCTTGAGAGCGGGTGAAGAGACCCAGTACTTC. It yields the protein CASSLRAGEETQYF. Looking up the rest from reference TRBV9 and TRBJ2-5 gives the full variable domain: DSGVTQTPKHLITATGQRVTLRCSPRSGDLSVYWYQQSLDQGLQFLIQYYNGEERAKGNILERFSAQQFPDLHSELNLSSLELGDSALYFCASSLRAGEETQYFGPGTRLLVL.

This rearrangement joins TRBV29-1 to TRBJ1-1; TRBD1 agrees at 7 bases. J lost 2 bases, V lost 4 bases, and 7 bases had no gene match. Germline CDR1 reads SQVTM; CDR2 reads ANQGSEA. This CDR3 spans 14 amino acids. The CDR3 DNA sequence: TGCAGCGTTGGGGCAGGGGGGTCCAACACTGAAGCTTTCTTT. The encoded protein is CSVGAGGSNTEAFF.

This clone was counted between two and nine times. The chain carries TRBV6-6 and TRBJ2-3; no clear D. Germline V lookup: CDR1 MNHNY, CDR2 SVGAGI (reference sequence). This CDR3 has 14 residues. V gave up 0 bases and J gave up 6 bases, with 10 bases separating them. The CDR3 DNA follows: TGTGCCAGCAGTTACTCGTCGGGTTTCGATACGCAGTATTTT. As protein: CASSYSSGFDTQYF.

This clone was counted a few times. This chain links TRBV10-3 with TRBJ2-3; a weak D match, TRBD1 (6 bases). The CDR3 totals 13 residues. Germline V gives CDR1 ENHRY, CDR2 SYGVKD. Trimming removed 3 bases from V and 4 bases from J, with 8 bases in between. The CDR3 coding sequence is TGTGCCATCAGTGAAAAGGGGGCAGATACGCAGTATTTT. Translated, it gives CAISEKGADTQYF.

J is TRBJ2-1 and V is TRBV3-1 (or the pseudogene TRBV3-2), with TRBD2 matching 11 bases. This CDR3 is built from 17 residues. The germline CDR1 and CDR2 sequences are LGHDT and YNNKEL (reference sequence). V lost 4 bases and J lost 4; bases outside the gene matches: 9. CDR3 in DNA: TGTGCCAGCAGCCTTCCCTCCGGGACTAGCGGATACAATGAGCAGTTCTTC. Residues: CASSLPSGTSGYNEQFF.

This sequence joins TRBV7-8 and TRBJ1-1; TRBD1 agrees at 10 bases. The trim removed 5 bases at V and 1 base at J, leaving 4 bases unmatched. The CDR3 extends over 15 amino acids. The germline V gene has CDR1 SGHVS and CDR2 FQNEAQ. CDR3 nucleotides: TGTGCCAGCAGCGGTGGGACAGGGGCGAACACTGAAGCTTTCTTT. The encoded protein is CASSGGTGANTEAFF.

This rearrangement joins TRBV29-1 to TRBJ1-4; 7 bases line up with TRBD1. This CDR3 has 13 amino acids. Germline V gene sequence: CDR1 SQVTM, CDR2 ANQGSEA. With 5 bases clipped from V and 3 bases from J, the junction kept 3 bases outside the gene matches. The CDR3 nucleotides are TGCAGCGTTCGGGACAGAGCTAATGAAAAACTGTTTTTT. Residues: CSVRDRANEKLFF.

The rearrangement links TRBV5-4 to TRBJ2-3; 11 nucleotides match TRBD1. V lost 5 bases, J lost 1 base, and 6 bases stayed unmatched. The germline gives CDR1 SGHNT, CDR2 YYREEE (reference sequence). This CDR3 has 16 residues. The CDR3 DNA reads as TGTGCCAGCAGTACGGACAGGGGGCTGGGCACAGATACGCAGTATTTT. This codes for CASSTDRGLGTDTQYF.